The 25 T cell receptor beta chains below come from one sample, sequenced in a study of regulatory T cells in long-lasting Graves disease. The time point was: newly diagnosed GD, antithyroid drugs for less than 3 months. Scientists built the TCR library using RNA that was extracted from PBMCs. Arm-PCR of CDR3 regions and iRepertoire HTBI primers were the basis on which TCR beta libraries were built. TCRdb fed the multiplex PCR reads into MiXCR, producing one record per CDR3 protein. The table records about 420,000 distinct CDR3 sequences, 16% of them present only once. Another study also made use of these data, one on T cells in Graves' hyperthyroidism and ophthalmopathy.

The source was peripheral blood mononuclear cells (PBMCs), collected at new diagnosis, from a patient treated with antithyroid drugs. The receptors stem from a woman in her late teens or twenties with Graves disease.

The gene calls are TRBV20-1 and TRBJ2-7; D unclear. Germline V lookup: CDR1 DFQATT, CDR2 SNEGSKA (reference sequence). V lost 4 bases to trimming and J lost 3 bases, with 13 bases between them. The CDR3 is 13 amino acids. CDR3 in amino acids: CSAKRKEIYEQYF. CDR3 bases: TGCAGTGCTAAACGAAAAGAGATCTACGAGCAGTACTTC.

This clonotype was seen more than once but under ten times. Given a much more abundant clone one base away, this may be a read error. CDR3 nucleotide sequence: TGTGCCAGCAGCTTAAACGGGCAGAACACTGAAGCTTTCTTT. Protein product: CASSLNGQNTEAFF. The rearrangement joins TRBV7-9 to TRBJ1-1; D is undetermined. This CDR3 has 14 residues. From germline, CDR1 is SEHNR and CDR2 FQNEAQ (reference sequence). Trimming took 2 bases from V and 1 from J, leaving 8 bases between them.

About this clonotype: At one end the junction does not follow the germline gene, possibly because of a read error. This sequence joins TRBV5-1 and TRBJ1-4, with a weak D call TRBD1 (5 bases). CDR3 length equals 14 residues. Germline lookup yields CDR1 SGHRS and CDR2 YFSETQ. CDR3 DNA sequence: TGCGCCGGCAGCCCCCGGGGCCGAGGGGAAAAACTGTTTTTT. Translated: CAGSPRGRGEKLFF.

This clonotype appeared a few times. The chain joins TRBV30 to TRBJ2-6; D uncertain. CDR3 length: 13 residues. From germline, CDR1 is GTSNPN and CDR2 SVGIG (reference sequence). CDR3 residues: CAQALSGANVLTF. In DNA, the CDR3 is TGTGCGCAGGCTCTCTCTGGGGCCAACGTCCTGACTTTC.

This clonotype was found many times. The chain links TRBV28 to TRBJ2-5, with D possibly TRBD2 on 7 matching bases. CDR1 and CDR2 from the germline V gene are MDHEN and SYDVKM. The CDR3 is made up of 14 amino acids. Trimming pared 6 bases from V and 3 bases from J, leaving 14 bases between. The CDR3 DNA is TGTGCCAGCAGGGAGGGGGGGGCCGAAGAGACCCAGTACTTC. Translated, it gives CASREGGAEETQYF.

This clonotype has only a few counts. The rearrangement joins TRBV18 to TRBJ2-7; 7 bases match TRBD1. Trimming at V came to 3 bases and at J to 2 bases, leaving 10 bases not matched to a gene. Germline V CDR1 and CDR2: KGHSH, LQKENI. The CDR3 covers 16 residues. The CDR3 here is CASSPPYRGEAYEQYF. The CDR3 nucleotides read TGTGCCAGCTCACCGCCCTACAGGGGAGAAGCCTACGAGCAGTACTTC.

The chain employs TRBV28 and TRBJ2-7, with D maybe TRBD1 (6 bases). CDR3 length equals 14 residues. V was trimmed by 2 bases and J by 2 bases, leaving 10 bases between them. Germline CDR1 reads MDHEN; CDR2 reads SYDVKM. The CDR3 is CASSLTGQPYEQYF. In nucleotides, the CDR3 is TGTGCCAGCAGTTTAACGGGACAACCCTACGAGCAGTACTTC.

In this sample, this clonotype turned up many times. The J gene is TRBJ2-5, the V gene TRBV27, with 9 bases lining up with TRBD2. V trimming: 3 bases; J trimming: 4 bases; junction bases outside the gene matches: 9. The CDR3 totals 16 residues. Looked up from germline, CDR1 is MNHEY and CDR2 is SMNVEV (reference sequence). CDR3 loop: CASSFAGGPTAETQYF. In nucleotides, the CDR3 is TGTGCCAGCAGTTTTGCGGGAGGGCCTACGGCAGAGACCCAGTACTTC.

V and J are TRBV7-9 and TRBJ2-1, with D perhaps matching TRBD2 (5 bases). The CDR3 extends over 19 amino acids. CDR1 is SEHNR and CDR2 is FQNEAQ in the germline V gene (reference sequence). Trimming took off 4 bases at V and 8 bases at J, with 30 bases between the two ends. The CDR3 protein is CASSSSGIRAPSIQHEQFF. The CDR3 DNA is TGTGCCAGCAGCTCGTCCGGGATAAGGGCCCCTAGTATACAACATGAGCAGTTCTTC.

This clonotype was seen many times. V and J are TRBV28 and TRBJ1-4; D gene uncertain. The CDR3 contains 16 residues. Trimming left V 3 bases short and J 8 bases short, with 19 bases between. The V gene's germline CDR1 is MDHEN and CDR2 SYDVKM. As DNA, the CDR3 is TGTGCCAGCAGTTTTAGGATTCGGTCAAAGGGCGAAAAACTGTTTTTT. It yields the protein CASSFRIRSKGEKLFF. Using reference TRBV28 and TRBJ1-4 for the parts outside the CDR3, the full variable domain is DVKVTQSSRYLVKRTGEKVFLECVQDMDHENMFWYRQDPGLGLRLIYFSYDVKMKEKGDIPEGYSVSREKKERFSLILESASTNQTSMYLCASSFRIRSKGEKLFFGSGTQLSVL.

This clonotype has at least ten counts. This sequence joins TRBV28 and TRBJ1-5; TRBD1 matches 9 bases. Germline lookup yields CDR1 MDHEN and CDR2 SYDVKM. The CDR3 length is 15 residues. With V trimmed by 6 bases and J by 4 bases, 7 bases remained unmatched. The chain's CDR3 is CASRGQGQNNQPQHF. CDR3 coding DNA: TGTGCCAGCAGGGGACAGGGTCAAAATAATCAGCCCCAGCATTTT.

This clonotype has a count of ten or more. This chain joins TRBV6-1 and TRBJ2-7; 8 nucleotides line up with TRBD1. This CDR3 has 14 residues. Germline V gene sequence: CDR1 MNHNS, CDR2 SASEGT. V was pared by 7 bases and J by 3 bases, with 8 bases of the junction left unmatched. This CDR3 is CASTDRDRYYEQYF. The CDR3 nucleotides read TGTGCCAGCACCGACCGGGACAGGTACTACGAGCAGTACTTC.

The table lists this clonotype with many counts. The V call is TRBV12-3 or TRBV12-4, the J call TRBJ2-7; 7 bases align to TRBD1. The CDR3 consists of 13 residues. The trim removed 5 bases at V and 3 bases at J, leaving 4 bases unmatched. In DNA, the CDR3 is TGTGCCAGCAGTAAGGGGACAGACTACGAGCAGTACTTC. Translating gives CASSKGTDYEQYF.

The chain employs TRBV6-5 and TRBJ2-5, with D possibly TRBD2 on 5 matching bases. The CDR3 is made up of 15 amino acids. CDR1 and CDR2 from the germline V gene are MNHEY and SVGAGI. V was clipped by 2 bases and J by 2 bases, with 12 bases between them. This CDR3 reads CASSYEGIGQETQYF. CDR3 DNA: TGTGCCAGCAGTTACGAGGGAATTGGGCAAGAGACCCAGTACTTC.

The genes are TRBV3-1 and TRBJ2-2, with D uncertain. The germline gives CDR1 LGHDT, CDR2 YNNKEL (reference sequence). This CDR3 comprises 13 residues. V was clipped by 8 bases and J by 6 bases, with 13 bases between them. CDR3 region: CASRPTGSGELFF. The CDR3, as DNA: TGTGCCAGCCGGCCCACCGGGTCCGGGGAGCTGTTTTTT.

This clonotype was seen a few times. V is TRBV11-3 and J is TRBJ2-5; perhaps TRBD2 as D (6 bases). The V gene lost 1 base and the J gene lost 5 bases, with 11 bases spanning the gap. There are 14 residues in the CDR3. In germline, CDR1 is SGHNT, CDR2 YENEEA. CDR3 region: CASSLVTSSETQYF. The CDR3, as DNA: TGTGCCAGCAGCTTAGTTACTAGCTCCGAGACCCAGTACTTC.

This chain links TRBV30 with TRBJ2-6; D may correspond to TRBD1 or TRBD2 (5 bases each). V gave up 5 bases and J gave up 4 bases, with 15 bases separating them. Per germline, CDR1 GTSNPN and CDR2 SVGIG (reference sequence). The CDR3 runs to 15 residues. The chain's CDR3 is CAWEKWGSGANVLTF. CDR3 DNA sequence: TGTGCCTGGGAAAAATGGGGGTCCGGGGCCAACGTCCTGACTTTC.

The rearrangement uses TRBV7-3 and TRBJ2-1; D is tentatively TRBD1 or TRBD2 (5 bases each). This CDR3 is 16 amino acids long. V gave up 3 bases and J gave up 8 bases, with 20 bases separating them. Germline V gene sequence: CDR1 SGHTA, CDR2 FQGTGA. CDR3 in DNA: TGTGCCAGCAGCTTGTCGGCAGGGACGGGCTTATATGAGCAGTTCTTC. It yields the protein CASSLSAGTGLYEQFF.

In its sample, this clonotype was seen many times. V is TRBV11-2 and J is TRBJ2-2; TRBD2 is a possible D gene (6 bases). V lost 7 bases, J lost 0 bases, and 15 bases lay in between. The germline V gene has CDR1 SGHAT and CDR2 FQNNGV. The CDR3 contains 16 residues. The CDR3 bases are TGTGCCAGCATCGAAGGGACGGGAGCGAACACCGGGGAGCTGTTTTTT. Its protein product is CASIEGTGANTGELFF.

This clonotype showed up just a few times. This sequence joins TRBV28 and TRBJ1-2, with 7 bases fitting TRBD1. CDR1 MDHEN and CDR2 SYDVKM come from the germline V gene. The CDR3 contains 14 residues. The J segment lost 4 bases and the V segment lost 3 bases, leaving 5 bases of the junction unmatched. DNA of the CDR3: TGTGCCAGCAGTTTGACAGGGTTGGGCTATGGCTACACCTTC. This sequence encodes CASSLTGLGYGYTF.

This clonotype was seen a few times. The V call is TRBV9, the J call TRBJ1-2, with 11 bases that match TRBD1. Germline loops: CDR1 SGDLS, CDR2 YYNGEE. V was pared by 2 bases and J by 4 bases, with 1 base of the junction left unmatched. The CDR3 covers 14 residues. Here the CDR3 DNA reads TGTGCCAGCAGCGTCGGACAGGGGGCCTATGGCTACACCTTC. This codes for CASSVGQGAYGYTF.

This clonotype was seen more than once but under ten times. This chain links TRBV7-9 with TRBJ1-6; 7 nucleotides line up with TRBD1. CDR3 size: 16 residues. Germline CDR1 SEHNR, CDR2 FQNEAQ (reference sequence). V shed 5 bases and J 7 bases; nucleotides not matched to a gene: 11. In DNA, the CDR3 is TGTGCCAGCAGCAGTACGGGCGGGACAGTAAATTCACCCCTCCACTTT. This codes for CASSSTGGTVNSPLHF.

On this clonotype itself: An end of the junction differs from the germline gene, which may be a read error. The V gene is TRBV7-7, the J gene TRBJ2-1, with 10 bases that match TRBD1. The germline gives CDR1 SSHAT, CDR2 FNYEAQ (reference sequence). The CDR3 runs 15 residues. The CDR3 sequence: CASSLEGQGYHEQFF. The DNA of the CDR3 is TGTGCTAGCAGCTTAGAGGGACAGGGGTACCATGAGCAGTTCTTC.

The chain joins TRBV27 to TRBJ2-3; TRBD2 matches at 9 bases. Germline CDR1 reads MNHEY; CDR2 reads SMNVEV (reference sequence). CDR3 size: 16 residues. The junction had 7 bases not matched to a gene; V was cut back by 3 bases and J by 3 bases. Here the CDR3 reads CASSLEREALTDTQYF. CDR3 DNA sequence: TGTGCCAGCAGTTTGGAGCGGGAGGCTCTAACAGATACGCAGTATTTT.

This clonotype was counted many times. The chain carries TRBV6-1 and TRBJ2-2, with 7 bases identical to TRBD1. Per the germline V gene, CDR1 is MNHNS and CDR2 is SASEGT. V shed 8 bases, J shed 4 bases, and the junction held 16 bases outside the gene matches. This CDR3 comprises 17 residues. The CDR3 DNA sequence: TGTGCCAGCTCGACAGGGACGCTTACTTTCACCACCGGGGAGCTGTTTTTT. It codes for CASSTGTLTFTTGELFF.